Following are 8 T cell receptor beta chains from one sample sequenced in a study of control samples from healthy donors and cancer patients. Profiling relied on immunoSEQ multiplex PCR, and the TCRdb table lists in-frame clones only, not all of them. The repertoire holds about 130,000 clones, with about 94% as singletons. Sequenced sample: PBMCs. The receptors come from a man aged 55 to 70 with colorectal cancer.

The V and J genes are TRBV24-1 and TRBJ2-5; 11 nucleotides match TRBD1. CDR1 is KGHDR and CDR2 is SFDVKD in the germline V gene. The CDR3 runs to 15 residues. V trimming: 4 bases; J trimming: 4 bases; junction bases outside the gene matches: 4. The CDR3 DNA follows: TGTGCCACCAGTGAAGGACAGGGGGCAAGAGAGACCCAGTACTTC. Translation gives CATSEGQGARETQYF.

The chain employs TRBV6-6 and TRBJ2-3; D is unresolved. This CDR3 spans 14 amino acids. V dropped 4 bases and J dropped 1 base, with 9 bases sitting between them. Per the germline V gene, CDR1 is MNHNY and CDR2 is SVGAGI (reference sequence). The CDR3 nucleotides are TGTGCCAGCAGTTCGAGCCTTGGCACAGATACGCAGTATTTT. Its translation: CASSSSLGTDTQYF.

The rearrangement joins TRBV6-1 to TRBJ1-4; 8 bases fit TRBD1. The CDR3 extends over 16 amino acids. With V trimmed by 2 bases and J by 3 bases, 5 bases remained unmatched. CDR1 is MNHNS and CDR2 is SASEGT in the germline V gene. The CDR3 is CASSERLGQANEKLFF. The CDR3 DNA sequence: TGTGCCAGCAGTGAACGTCTGGGACAGGCTAATGAAAAACTGTTTTTT.

J is TRBJ2-7 and V is TRBV4-1; a possible D gene is TRBD1 (5 bases). This CDR3 has 14 residues. The germline V gene has CDR1 MGHRA and CDR2 YSYEKL. The V and J ends lost 0 bases and 7 bases respectively, with 13 bases between them. CDR3 region: CASSQDPRVREQYF. The CDR3 coding sequence is TGCGCCAGCAGCCAAGATCCCAGGGTGCGGGAGCAGTACTTC.

The CDR3 sequence is CATQGGSTNYGYTF. DNA for the CDR3: TGTGCCACTCAAGGAGGGTCTACTAACTATGGCTACACCTTC. The chain employs TRBV2 and TRBJ1-2; D is unclear. Germline CDR1 SNHLY, CDR2 FYNNEI. The CDR3 length is 14 residues. V was clipped by 10 bases and J by 0 bases, with 15 bases between them.

The rearrangement links TRBV2 to TRBJ2-2; TRBD2 matches at 13 bases. Germline V gene data show CDR1 as SNHLY and CDR2 as FYNNEI. Trimming cost V 4 bases and J 4 bases; bases outside gene matches: 0. The CDR3 is 15 residues long. The CDR3 nucleotides are TGTGCCAGCAGTGGACTAGCGGGGGGCACCGGGGAGCTGTTTTTT. Translating gives CASSGLAGGTGELFF.

The J gene is TRBJ2-5, the V gene TRBV14; D not resolved. Germline V gene lookup returns CDR1 SGHDN and CDR2 FVKESK. The CDR3 runs to 12 residues. V shed 0 bases and J shed 5 bases, with 4 bases lying between them. This CDR3 reads CASSQDGETQYF. DNA for the CDR3: TGTGCCAGCAGCCAAGATGGGGAGACCCAGTACTTC.

This clone was observed a single time. The chain combines TRBV5-4 with TRBJ2-3, with 10 bases that match TRBD2. The CDR3 extends over 17 amino acids. The V and J ends lost 1 base and 0 bases, in that order; junction bases with no gene match: 5. The germline CDR1 and CDR2 sequences are SGHNT and YYREEE (reference sequence). Here the CDR3 DNA reads TGTGCCAGCAGCTTGACTAGCGGGACTTCTAGCACAGATACGCAGTATTTT. Residues: CASSLTSGTSSTDTQYF. The whole variable domain, filled in from reference TRBV5-4 and TRBJ2-3, reads ETGVTQSPTHLIKTRGQQVTLRCSSQSGHNTVSWYQQALGQGPQFIFQYYREEENGRGNFPPRFSGLQFPNYSSELNVNALELDDSALYLCASSLTSGTSSTDTQYFGPGTRLTVL.